These 10 T cell receptor beta chains were all obtained from the same sample, sequenced in a study of cytomegalovirus exposure and HLA in healthy donors. The PCR employed 60 Vbeta primers together with 13 Jbeta primers. Data came from immunoSEQ multiplex PCR; TCRdb stores just in-frame clones and leaves some out. The sample consists of roughly 120,000 clones, approximately 80% of them appearing once. The source material was PBMCs. These receptors originate from a male donor in good health and CMV-seropositive.

The chain combines TRBV28 with TRBJ2-1; D perhaps matches TRBD1 (5 bases). Trimming removed 6 bases at V and 8 bases at J, with 11 bases between. The CDR3 consists of 12 residues. The V gene's germline CDR1 is MDHEN and CDR2 SYDVKM. This CDR3 reads CASRTDTHEQFF. CDR3 nucleotides: TGTGCCAGCAGGACGGACACCCATGAGCAGTTCTTC.

V usage is TRBV7-8 and J usage is TRBJ2-7; 7 bases line up with TRBD1. In germline, CDR1 is SGHVS, CDR2 FQNEAQ. The CDR3 contains 15 residues. The J segment lost 3 bases and the V segment lost 3 bases, leaving 8 bases of the junction unmatched. The CDR3, as DNA: TGTGCCAGCAGCTTGGGACAGACCCTATACTACGAGCAGTACTTC. It yields the protein CASSLGQTLYYEQYF.

This chain connects TRBV5-1 to TRBJ2-5; TRBD2 might be the D (6 bases). The germline V gene has CDR1 SGHRS and CDR2 YFSETQ. The CDR3 spans 13 residues. V gave up 4 bases and J gave up 4 bases, with 11 bases separating them. The CDR3 coding sequence is TGCGCCAGCAGCCCGGGGGAAAGAGAGACCCAGTACTTC. Amino acid sequence: CASSPGERETQYF.

The chain joins TRBV10-2 to TRBJ2-5; 11 nucleotides line up with TRBD1. There are 14 residues in the CDR3. Germline V lookup: CDR1 WSHSY, CDR2 SAAADI. V lost 6 bases and J lost 4; bases outside the gene matches: 4. CDR3 DNA sequence: TGCGCCAGCAGCCGGGACAGGGGGGGAGAGACCCAGTACTTC. It yields the protein CASSRDRGGETQYF.

This clone was picked up a small number of times. The chain carries TRBV5-5 and TRBJ2-7; D gene unclear. The CDR3 is 15 residues long. Trimming removed 0 bases from V and 3 bases from J, with 13 bases in between. CDR1 and CDR2 (germline): SGHKS, YYEKEE (reference sequence). For the CDR3, the DNA is TGTGCCAGCAGCTTGGAGCCGCGGTCAGACTACGAGCAGTACTTC. Translating gives CASSLEPRSDYEQYF. Full variable domain (rest looked up from reference TRBV5-5 and TRBJ2-7): DAGVTQSPTHLIKTRGQQVTLRCSPISGHKSVSWYQQVLGQGPQFIFQYYEKEERGRGNFPDRFSARQFPNYSSELNVNALLLGDSALYLCASSLEPRSDYEQYFGPGTRLTVT.

The sample holds a few counts of this clone. This chain joins TRBV5-1 and TRBJ1-5; D might be TRBD1 (6 bases). The CDR3 contains 15 residues. Germline V gene data show CDR1 as SGHRS and CDR2 as YFSETQ. Between the trimmed V and J ends, which lost 0 bases and 7 bases, there was a span of 14 bases. The CDR3, as DNA: TGCGCCAGCAGCTTGGAGGCAGGGGAATCGCAGCCCCAGCATTTT. Translated, it gives CASSLEAGESQPQHF.

The genes are TRBV4-3 and TRBJ1-4; a weak D match, TRBD1 (6 bases). V lost 1 base and J 4 bases, leaving 7 bases between the germline ends. Germline V gives CDR1 LGHNA, CDR2 YSLEER. The CDR3 runs to 14 residues. CDR3 residues: CASSQGTDNEKLFF. CDR3 sequence (DNA): TGCGCCAGCAGCCAAGGGACAGATAATGAAAAACTGTTTTTT.

The V and J genes are TRBV7-3 and TRBJ1-3; 9 bases map to TRBD1. The CDR3 sequence is 16 residues long. Trimming cost V 4 bases and J 2 bases; bases outside gene matches: 6. In germline, CDR1 is SGHTA, CDR2 FQGTGA. The CDR3 is CASSSGTGNTGNTIYF. Here the CDR3 DNA reads TGTGCCAGCAGCTCCGGGACAGGGAACACTGGAAACACCATATATTTT.

The rearrangement joins TRBV30 to TRBJ1-2; D unresolved. Germline V gene data show CDR1 as GTSNPN and CDR2 as SVGIG (reference sequence). The CDR3 runs to 13 residues. Trimming took 4 bases from V and 8 from J, leaving 17 bases between them. DNA for the CDR3: TGTGCCTGGAATCGGGGTTTTGGAGCCGGCTACACCTTC. This gives the protein CAWNRGFGAGYTF.

CDR3 loop: CAWSVQAGLRQQYF. The CDR3 DNA sequence: TGTGCCTGGAGTGTACAGGCAGGGCTCCGGCAGCAGTACTTC. The genes are TRBV30 and TRBJ2-7, with D perhaps TRBD1 (5 bases). This CDR3 has 14 residues. Germline V gene data show CDR1 as GTSNPN and CDR2 as SVGIG (reference sequence). V was shortened by 0 bases and J by 8 bases, with 17 bases between the two germline ends.